Given below is one T cell receptor beta chain in context. This sample stems from a study of T cell changes during pregnancy in multiple sclerosis. The repertoire was sequenced with immunoSEQ multiplex PCR; TCRdb's copy has only in-frame clones and lacks some. The repertoire consists of 65,000 to 90,000 clones, with about 89% occurring once and the leading ten covering roughly 4%. Germline V gene data show CDR1 as SGHNT and CDR2 as YYREEE (reference sequence). The CDR3 sequence is 14 residues long. V was clipped by 5 bases and J by 0 bases, with 11 bases between them. V and J are TRBV5-4 and TRBJ1-1; maybe TRBD1 (6 bases). This receptor was taken from a female donor in good health, serving as a control in a pregnancy study. Some clones in this sample may be carry-over from other donors' samples. The sequencing here drew on PBMCs, taken in the first trimester of pregnancy. CDR3 bases: TGTGCCAGCAGTTCGGACAGACTGAACACTGAAGCTTTCTTT. Translating it yields CASSSDRLNTEAFF.